The clone carrying this T cell receptor beta chain ranks as large. V gave up 4 bases and J gave up 4 bases; unmatched junction bases: 9. The CDR3 length is 16 residues. Germline V gene lookup returns CDR1 LGHDT and CDR2 YNNKEL (reference sequence). This sample is drawn from a study of circulating CD8 cells and anti-PD-1 response in melanoma. Four subsets defined by PD-1 and/or TIGIT were sorted from live CD3+CD8+TCRalphabeta+ cells. Using roughly 16 ng of total RNA, TCR libraries were made with the QIAseq Immune Repertoire TCR panel. Each CDR3 protein is one row after TCRdb ran MiXCR on the reads. This table has roughly 240 distinct CDR3 sequences, over 9.5% appearing once.

The receptor was isolated from a human donor with melanoma. The sequencing used CD8+ T cells from PBMCs, collected at baseline or after one month of anti-PD-1 therapy (not recorded which). The V and J genes are TRBV3-1 and TRBJ2-5, with 10 nucleotides matching TRBD2. The DNA for the CDR3 is TGTGCCAGCAGCCTCCGGAAGCGGGGGGGCCGAGAGACCCAGTACTTC. It is translated as CASSLRKRGGRETQYF.